This T cell receptor (beta chain) derives from a study of T cell responses to AZD1222 COVID-19 vaccine. Germline values: CDR1 ENHRY, CDR2 SYGVKD. This CDR3 contains 14 residues. The ends lost 4 bases at V and 6 bases at J; junction bases unmatched: 9. The data were produced by immunoSEQ multiplex PCR, yet TCRdb's version contains in-frame clones alone and is incomplete. The table shows tens of thousands of clones, with about nine tenths occurring only once. This clonotype originated in an adult who received the AZD1222 COVID-19 vaccine. The V and J genes are TRBV10-3 and TRBJ2-7; 7 positions agree with TRBD2. The sample was peripheral blood, taken 28 days after the second AZD1222 dose. The CDR3 loop is CAISVSTSISEQYF. The DNA of the CDR3 is TGTGCCATCAGTGTGTCGACTAGCATTTCCGAGCAGTACTTC.